This is a list of T cell receptor beta chains from one sample in a study of blood T cell repertoires in COVID-19. Data came from immunoSEQ multiplex PCR; TCRdb stores just in-frame clones and leaves some out. In the table there are roughly 300,000 clones, 86% of which are singletons. Input material: PBMCs or T cells enriched from blood (not recorded which). These TCRs come from a woman aged 18-29 years who had recovered from COVID-19. Each CDR3 is given with its conserved first and last residue.

J gene	V gene	CDR3 protein
TRBJ2-5	TRBV2	CASTRTGAETQYF
TRBJ2-7	TRBV9	CASSEPRTSGSYEQYF
TRBJ1-6	TRBV6-6	CASSFSAGPDRGPRSPLHF
TRBJ1-2	TRBV7-8	CASSPGTVNYGYTF
TRBJ2-3	TRBV7-9	CASSKGLAGLADTQYF
TRBJ1-2	TRBV6-5	CASSAGQSYGYTF
TRBJ1-4	TRBV2	CASSHQIRLMSDEKLFF
TRBJ2-1	TRBV19	CASRGPPGLAGSVNEQFF
TRBJ2-1	TRBV9	CASSVGAHNEQFF
TRBJ2-2	TRBV14	CASSQGQGTIANTGELFF
TRBJ2-4	TRBV5-1	CASSEGQGENIQYF
TRBJ1-2	TRBV4-1	CASSQERIARGYTF
TRBJ1-2	TRBV7-2	CASSTRGTGGHRYGYTF
TRBJ1-4	TRBV27	CASSRLSNEKLFF
TRBJ2-7	TRBV7-9	CASSFERDMSYEQYF
TRBJ1-3	TRBV4-1	CASSQAPLREQAKKAGNTIYF
TRBJ1-2	TRBV5-4	CASSATANYGYTF
TRBJ2-7	TRBV9	CASSTTGSTYEQYF
TRBJ2-7	TRBV9	CASSATPGQGYEQYF
TRBJ1-5	TRBV30	CAWSGQGDQPQHF
TRBJ2-5	TRBV19	CASSTNRGWSQETQYF
TRBJ1-2	TRBV27	CASSPQGYGYTF
TRBJ2-1	TRBV4-2	CASSRDVWGDNEQFF
TRBJ2-3	TRBV5-8	CASSFQSGHTDTQYF
TRBJ1-1	TRBV6-5	CASSYSGTVNTEAFF
TRBJ2-6	TRBV4-2	CASSQVTGGPSGANVLTF
TRBJ1-1	TRBV3-1/TRBV3-2	CASSQVNVGQGEFF
TRBJ2-7	TRBV3-1/TRBV3-2	CASSLGLEAEQYF
TRBJ1-6	TRBV3-1/TRBV3-2	CASSQDRGKSPLHF
TRBJ2-7	TRBV3-1/TRBV3-2	CASSQGISVAYEQYF
TRBJ2-3	TRBV4-1	CASSRIPGQYMTDTQYF
TRBJ1-1	TRBV5-8	CASSLFHGTEAFF
TRBJ2-7	TRBV24-1	CATSDTSPAGQASSYEQYF
TRBJ1-1	TRBV6-5	CASSYRRAMNTEAFF